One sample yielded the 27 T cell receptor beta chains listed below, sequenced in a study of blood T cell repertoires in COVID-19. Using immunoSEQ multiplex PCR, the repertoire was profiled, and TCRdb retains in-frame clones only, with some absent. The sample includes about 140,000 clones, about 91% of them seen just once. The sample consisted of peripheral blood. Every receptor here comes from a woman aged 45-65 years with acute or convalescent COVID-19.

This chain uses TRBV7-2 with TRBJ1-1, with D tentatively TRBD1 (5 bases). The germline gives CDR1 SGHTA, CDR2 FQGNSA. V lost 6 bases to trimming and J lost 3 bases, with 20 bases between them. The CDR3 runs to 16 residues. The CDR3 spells CASSPRVPRADTEAFF. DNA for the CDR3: TGTGCCAGCAGTCCCAGGGTGCCTCGGGCCGACACTGAAGCTTTCTTT.

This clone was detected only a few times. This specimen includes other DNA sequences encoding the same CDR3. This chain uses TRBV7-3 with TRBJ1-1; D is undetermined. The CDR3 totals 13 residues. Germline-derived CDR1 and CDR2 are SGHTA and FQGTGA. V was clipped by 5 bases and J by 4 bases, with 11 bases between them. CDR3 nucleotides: TGTGCCAGCAGCCTCCAACGGGGCACTGAAGCTTTCTTT. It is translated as CASSLQRGTEAFF.

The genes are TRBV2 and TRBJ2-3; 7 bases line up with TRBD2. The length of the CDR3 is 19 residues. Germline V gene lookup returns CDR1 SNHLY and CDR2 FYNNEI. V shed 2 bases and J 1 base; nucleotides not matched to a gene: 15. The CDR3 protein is CASSESPRGDLLGTDTQYF. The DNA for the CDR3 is TGTGCCAGCAGTGAATCCCCCCGGGGGGACCTTTTGGGCACAGATACGCAGTATTTT.

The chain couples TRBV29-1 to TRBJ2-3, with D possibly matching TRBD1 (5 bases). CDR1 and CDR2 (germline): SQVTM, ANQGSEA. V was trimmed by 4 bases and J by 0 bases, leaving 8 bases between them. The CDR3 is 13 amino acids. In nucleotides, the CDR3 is TGCAGCGTTGGACAGTCTAGCACAGATACGCAGTATTTT. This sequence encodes CSVGQSSTDTQYF.

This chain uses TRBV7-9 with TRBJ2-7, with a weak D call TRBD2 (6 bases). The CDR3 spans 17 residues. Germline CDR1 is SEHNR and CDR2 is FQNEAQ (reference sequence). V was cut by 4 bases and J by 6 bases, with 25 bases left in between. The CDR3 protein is CASSSSPLTGVHFEQYF. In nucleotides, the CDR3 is TGTGCCAGCAGCTCGTCCCCTCTCACGGGGGTCCATTTCGAGCAGTACTTC.

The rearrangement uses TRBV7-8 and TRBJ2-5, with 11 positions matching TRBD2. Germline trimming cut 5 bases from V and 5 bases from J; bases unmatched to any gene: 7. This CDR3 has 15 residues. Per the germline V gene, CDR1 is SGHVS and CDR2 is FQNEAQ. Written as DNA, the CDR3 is TGTGCCAGCAGCCATATAGCGGGGGGGCCCGAGACCCAGTACTTC. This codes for CASSHIAGGPETQYF.

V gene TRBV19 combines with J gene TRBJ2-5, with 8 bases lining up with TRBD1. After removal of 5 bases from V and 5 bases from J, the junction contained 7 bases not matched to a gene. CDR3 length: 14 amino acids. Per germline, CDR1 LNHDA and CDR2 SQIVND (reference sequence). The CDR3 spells CASSQQGGSETQYF. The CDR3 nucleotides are TGTGCCAGTAGTCAACAGGGGGGATCGGAGACCCAGTACTTC.

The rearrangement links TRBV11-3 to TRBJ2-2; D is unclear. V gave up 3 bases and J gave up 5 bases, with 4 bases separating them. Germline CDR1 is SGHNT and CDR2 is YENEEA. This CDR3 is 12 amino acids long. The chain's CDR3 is CASSLLTGELFF. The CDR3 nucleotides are TGTGCCAGCAGCTTGCTAACCGGGGAGCTGTTTTTT.

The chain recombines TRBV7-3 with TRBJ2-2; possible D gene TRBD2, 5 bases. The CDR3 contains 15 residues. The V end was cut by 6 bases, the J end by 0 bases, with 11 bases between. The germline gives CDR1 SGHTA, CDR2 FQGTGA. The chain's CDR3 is CASSSGLANTGELFF. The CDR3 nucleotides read TGTGCCAGCAGTTCCGGACTGGCGAACACCGGGGAGCTGTTTTTT.

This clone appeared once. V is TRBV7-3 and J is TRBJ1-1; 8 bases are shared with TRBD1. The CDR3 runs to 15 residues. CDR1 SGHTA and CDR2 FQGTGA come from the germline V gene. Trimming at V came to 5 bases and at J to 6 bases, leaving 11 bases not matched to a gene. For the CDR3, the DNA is TGTGCCAGCAGCCCTGGACAGGGTCAGAGGGCTGAAGCTTTCTTT. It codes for CASSPGQGQRAEAFF.

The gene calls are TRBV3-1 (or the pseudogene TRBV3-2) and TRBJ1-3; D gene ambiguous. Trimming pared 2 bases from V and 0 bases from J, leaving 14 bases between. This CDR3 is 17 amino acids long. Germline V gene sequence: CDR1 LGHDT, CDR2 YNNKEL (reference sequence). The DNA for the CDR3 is TGTGCCAGCAGCCAACTGGTGTCACGTAGCTCTGGAAACACCATATATTTT. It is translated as CASSQLVSRSSGNTIYF.

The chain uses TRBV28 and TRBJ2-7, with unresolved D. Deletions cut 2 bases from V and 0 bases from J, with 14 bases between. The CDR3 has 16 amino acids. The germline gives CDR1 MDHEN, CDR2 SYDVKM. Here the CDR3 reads CASSLVEPLNSYEQYF. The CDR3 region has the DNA TGTGCCAGCAGTTTAGTGGAGCCCCTCAACTCCTACGAGCAGTACTTC.

CDR3 residues: CASSFGQGARNTEAFF. CDR3 coding DNA: TGCGCCAGCAGCTTTGGACAGGGGGCGAGGAACACTGAAGCTTTCTTT. J is TRBJ1-1 and V is TRBV5-1, with 11 bases lining up with TRBD1. The CDR3 runs 16 residues. The trim removed 2 bases at V and 1 base at J, leaving 4 bases unmatched. CDR1 is SGHRS, CDR2 YFSETQ, per germline.

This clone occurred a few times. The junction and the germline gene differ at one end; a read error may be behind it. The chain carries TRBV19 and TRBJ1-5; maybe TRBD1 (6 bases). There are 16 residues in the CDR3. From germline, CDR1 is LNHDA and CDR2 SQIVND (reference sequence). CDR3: CATSRDGGLGDHPQHF. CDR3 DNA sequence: TGTGCCACCTCGAGAGATGGGGGCCTCGGCGATCATCCCCAGCATTTT.

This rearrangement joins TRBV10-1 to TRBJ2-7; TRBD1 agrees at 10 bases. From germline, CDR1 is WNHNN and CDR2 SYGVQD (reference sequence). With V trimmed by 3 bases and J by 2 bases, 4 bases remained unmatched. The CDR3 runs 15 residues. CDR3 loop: CASSDPGTGAYEQYF. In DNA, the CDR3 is TGCGCCAGCAGTGACCCCGGGACAGGGGCCTACGAGCAGTACTTC.

This CDR3 is CATSDTTGGGYTF. The DNA for the CDR3 is TGTGCCACCAGTGACACCACAGGGGGAGGCTACACCTTC. V usage is TRBV24-1 and J usage is TRBJ1-2; TRBD1 aligns across 8 bases. The CDR3 consists of 13 residues. The V and J ends lost 4 bases and 8 bases, in that order; junction bases with no gene match: 5. CDR1 and CDR2 from the germline V gene are KGHDR and SFDVKD.

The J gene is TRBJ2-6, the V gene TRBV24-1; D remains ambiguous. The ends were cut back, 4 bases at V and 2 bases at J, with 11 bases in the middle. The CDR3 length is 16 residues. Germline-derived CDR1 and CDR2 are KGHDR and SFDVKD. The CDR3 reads CATSDFKETGANVLTF. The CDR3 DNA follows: TGTGCCACCAGTGACTTTAAGGAGACTGGGGCCAACGTCCTGACTTTC.

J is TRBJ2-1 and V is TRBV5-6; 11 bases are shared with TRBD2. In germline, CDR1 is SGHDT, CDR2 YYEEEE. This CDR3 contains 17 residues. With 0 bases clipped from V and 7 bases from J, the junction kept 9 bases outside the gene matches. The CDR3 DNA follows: TGTGCCAGCAGCTTGGATCTAGCGGGGGGTCAGTGGAATGAGCAGTTCTTC. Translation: CASSLDLAGGQWNEQFF.

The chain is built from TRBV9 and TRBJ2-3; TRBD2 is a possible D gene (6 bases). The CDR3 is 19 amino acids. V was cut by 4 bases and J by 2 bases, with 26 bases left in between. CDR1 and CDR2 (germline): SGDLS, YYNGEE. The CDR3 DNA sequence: TGTGCCAGCAGCCTTCCCTCAACCGCAAGCGGGTACGACACAGATACGCAGTATTTT. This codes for CASSLPSTASGYDTDTQYF.

The CDR3 region is CASSLTSGRTYGGEQFF. The CDR3 DNA sequence: TGTGCCAGCAGCTTGACTAGCGGGAGGACGTATGGCGGTGAGCAGTTCTTC. The chain joins TRBV11-2 to TRBJ2-1, with 13 nucleotides matching TRBD2. The CDR3 is 17 amino acids. The germline gives CDR1 SGHAT, CDR2 FQNNGV. After removal of 3 bases from V and 9 bases from J, the junction contained 11 bases not matched to a gene.

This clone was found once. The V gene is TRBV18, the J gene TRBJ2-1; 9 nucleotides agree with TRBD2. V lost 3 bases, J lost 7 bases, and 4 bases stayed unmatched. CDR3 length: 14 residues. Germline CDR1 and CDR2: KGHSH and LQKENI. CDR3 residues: CASSPGLAGNEQFF. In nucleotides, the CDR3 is TGTGCCAGCTCACCGGGACTAGCAGGGAATGAGCAGTTCTTC.

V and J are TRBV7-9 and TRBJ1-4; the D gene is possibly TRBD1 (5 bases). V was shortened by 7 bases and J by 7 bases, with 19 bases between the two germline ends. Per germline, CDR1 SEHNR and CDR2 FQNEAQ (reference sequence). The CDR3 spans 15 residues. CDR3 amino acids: CASTYFQGAREKLFF. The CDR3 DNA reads TGTGCCAGCACCTATTTTCAAGGGGCGCGTGAAAAACTGTTTTTT.

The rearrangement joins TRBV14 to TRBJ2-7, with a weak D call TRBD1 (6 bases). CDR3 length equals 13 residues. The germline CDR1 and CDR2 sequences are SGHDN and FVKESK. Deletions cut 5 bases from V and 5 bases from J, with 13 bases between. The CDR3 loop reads CASSVQGLDEQYF. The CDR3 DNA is TGTGCCAGCAGCGTCCAGGGGCTGGACGAGCAGTACTTC. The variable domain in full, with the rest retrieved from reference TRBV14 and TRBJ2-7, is EAGVTQFPSHSVIEKGQTVTLRCDPISGHDNLYWYRRVMGKEIKFLLHFVKESKQDESGMPNNRFLAERTGGTYSTLKVQPAELEDSGVYFCASSVQGLDEQYFGPGTRLTVT.

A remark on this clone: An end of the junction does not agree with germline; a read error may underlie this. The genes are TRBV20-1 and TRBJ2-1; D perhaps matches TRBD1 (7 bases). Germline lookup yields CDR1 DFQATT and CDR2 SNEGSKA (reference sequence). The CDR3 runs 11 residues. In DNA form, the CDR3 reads TGCAGTGCTAGCAGGGGGGACACCGGAATCTTC. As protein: CSASRGDTGIF.

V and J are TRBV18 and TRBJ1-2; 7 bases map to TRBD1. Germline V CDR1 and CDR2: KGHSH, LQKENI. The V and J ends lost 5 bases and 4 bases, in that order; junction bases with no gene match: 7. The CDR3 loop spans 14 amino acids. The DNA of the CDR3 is TGTGCCAGCTCAGACAGACAGGGAATCTATGGCTACACCTTC. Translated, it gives CASSDRQGIYGYTF.

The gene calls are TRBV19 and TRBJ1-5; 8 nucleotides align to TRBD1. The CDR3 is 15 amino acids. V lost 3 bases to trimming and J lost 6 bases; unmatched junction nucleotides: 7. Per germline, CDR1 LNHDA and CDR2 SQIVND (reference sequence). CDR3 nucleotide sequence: TGTGCCAGTAGTATTAATGCACAGGGGGGTCAGCCCCAGCATTTT. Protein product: CASSINAQGGQPQHF.

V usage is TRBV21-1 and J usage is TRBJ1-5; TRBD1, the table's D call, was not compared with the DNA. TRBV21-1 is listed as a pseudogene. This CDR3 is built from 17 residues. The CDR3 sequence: CASSTQSFTGGGQPQHF. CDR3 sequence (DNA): TGTGCCAGCAGCACCCAATCCTTTACAGGGGGCGGACAGCCCCAGCATTTT.